This T cell receptor (beta chain) was identified during a study of spatial heterogeneity in lung cancer. Broader study findings: Ubiquitous expanded tumor TCRs surfaced in blood more at resection than they did at follow-up.

Time point of the sample: blood at routine non-recurrence follow-up after resection. Unsorted whole RNA samples from tumor, nontumor lung or frozen PBMC were sequenced. This clonotype was recorded a few times. Its antigen is still unknown. One entry per CDR3 protein results from TCRdb running MiXCR on the 5' RACE reads. The sample gives around 100,000 distinct CDR3 sequences, 10% to 12% of which show up once; 20% to 25% is in the top ten. The CDR3 runs to 20 residues. The germline V gene encodes CDR1 SGHTA and CDR2 FQGNSA. V lost 2 bases, J lost 2 bases, and 25 bases lay in between. The chain couples TRBV7-2 to TRBJ2-1; possible D gene TRBD2, 5 bases. The sample was PBMCs, taken at follow-up. The sequence derives from a female donor with early-stage non-small cell lung cancer. CDR3 nucleotide sequence: TGTGCCAGCAGCTTAAGAAGGTGGATGCCGAGTCGGGATGCCTACAATGAGCAGTTCTTC. Translated, it gives CASSLRRWMPSRDAYNEQFF.